One and the same sample provided the 11 T cell receptor beta chains below, sequenced in a study of tumor-infiltrating lymphocytes in primary liver carcinoma. Total RNA and DNA came together from roughly 20-30 mg of bulk tissue without cell sorting. TCR beta cDNA was prepared out of about 510 ng total RNA by means of a constant-region primer. ARM-PCR was slightly modified, and three nested multiplex PCR rounds with it gave rise to the TCR beta libraries. TRBV1-TRBV30 forward and Cbeta reverse primers drove the first two approximately 11-cycle rounds. One entry per CDR3 protein, called by TCRdb with MiXCR from the multiplex PCR reads. Among approximately 88,000 distinct CDR3 sequences listed, about 70% were seen once. What was sequenced was tumor-adjacent normal liver tissue. The receptors originated from a man in his forties with primary liver carcinoma and hepatitis B virus infection.

A word on this clonotype: This may arise from a read error, as a much more abundant clone is one base away. The V gene is TRBV12-3 or TRBV12-4, the J gene TRBJ1-1; D not resolved. The CDR3 covers 11 residues. CDR3 DNA sequence: TGTACCAGCAGGAAATACACTGAAGCTTTCTTT. Its translation: CTSRKYTEAFF.

This clonotype was seen only once. V is TRBV2 and J is TRBJ2-1; TRBD2 agrees at 7 bases. Trimming removed 8 bases from V and 3 bases from J; junction bases left unmatched: 13. The CDR3 runs to 16 residues. Germline loops: CDR1 SNHLY, CDR2 FYNNEI. The CDR3 sequence is CASRGRDSSLYNEQFF. DNA of the CDR3: TGTGCCAGCCGAGGGAGGGACTCCTCCCTCTACAATGAGCAGTTCTTC.

V and J are TRBV5-4 and TRBJ2-2; 9 bases align to TRBD1. CDR1 SGHNT and CDR2 YYREEE come from the germline V gene (reference sequence). The CDR3 contains 16 residues. V lost 4 bases to trimming and J lost 6 bases; unmatched junction nucleotides: 10. The DNA for the CDR3 is TGTGCCAGCAGCCTCTCGGACAGGGGAGGATCCGGGGAGCTGTTTTTT. Translated, it gives CASSLSDRGGSGELFF.

Ten or more counts support this clonotype. The V gene is TRBV6-6, the J gene TRBJ1-5; a weak D match, TRBD1 (6 bases). The CDR3 has 14 residues. Germline-derived CDR1 and CDR2 are MNHNY and SVGAGI (reference sequence). V gave up 6 bases and J gave up 8 bases, with 17 bases separating them. DNA for the CDR3: TGTGCCAGCAGCCAGGGACAACCCGGAGAGCCCCAGCATTTT. This gives the protein CASSQGQPGEPQHF.

This clonotype was detected once. The chain has TRBV4-1 and TRBJ2-7; a weak D match, TRBD2 (6 bases). The CDR3 consists of 17 residues. CDR1 is MGHRA and CDR2 is YSYEKL in the germline V gene. For the CDR3, the DNA is TGCCCGGGCAGCCAAGAAGAAGGTGAGCGGGCCCTCTACGAGCAGTACTTC. This codes for CPGSQEEGERALYEQYF.

About this clonotype itself: Possible read error: a much larger clone is one base away. V and J are TRBV5-6 and TRBJ2-7; perhaps TRBD1 as D (6 bases). CDR1 is SGHDT, CDR2 YYEEEE, per germline. The CDR3 spans 16 residues. The chain's CDR3 is CARSLAGTTYSYEQYF. CDR3 nucleotides: TGTGCCAGGAGCTTGGCCGGGACAACCTACTCCTACGAGCAGTACTTC.

As regards this clonotype: A much more abundant neighbour one base away suggests this may be a read error. The V and J genes are TRBV6-6 and TRBJ2-2; TRBD2 agrees at 15 bases. Germline CDR1 and CDR2: MNHNY and SVGAGI (reference sequence). The CDR3 consists of 15 residues. Trimming removed 8 bases from V and 7 bases from J; junction bases left unmatched: 5. CDR3 region: CASDGLAGGSGELFF. The CDR3 DNA reads TGTGCCAGCGACGGACTAGCGGGGGGGAGCGGGGAGCTGTTTTTT.

The CDR3, as DNA: TGTGCCAGTATCCCTAGCGGGAGGGCCTACAATGAGCAGTTCTTC. As protein: CASIPSGRAYNEQFF. The chain carries TRBV11-1 and TRBJ2-1; TRBD2 matches at 12 bases. The CDR3 runs to 15 residues. The trim removed 9 bases at V and 2 bases at J, leaving 5 bases unmatched. CDR1 SGHAT and CDR2 FQDESV come from the germline V gene (reference sequence).

A word on this clonotype: Possible read error: a much larger clone is one base away. This chain connects TRBV6-2 or TRBV6-3 to TRBJ2-1; 10 bases match TRBD2. CDR3 length equals 19 residues. Germline CDR1 MNHEY, CDR2 SVGEGT. The CDR3 sequence is CASSRSSGSPVRRYKEQFF. The CDR3 DNA is TGTGCCAGCAGCCGGTCTAGCGGGAGCCCCGTTAGGAGGTACAAGGAGCAGTTCTTC.

In its sample, this clonotype was seen once. At one end the junction does not follow the germline gene, possibly because of a read error. The chain has TRBV29-1 and TRBJ2-3, with TRBD2 matching over 10 bases. The germline CDR1 and CDR2 sequences are SQVTM and ANQGSEA. This CDR3 spans 16 amino acids. CDR3 sequence reads: CSVVGGSGRAGETRYF. The CDR3 DNA sequence: TGCAGCGTTGTTGGGGGAAGCGGGAGGGCGGGAGAAACGCGGTATTTT.

V and J are TRBV30 and TRBJ2-3; 11 bases match TRBD2. Germline CDR1 GTSNPN, CDR2 SVGIG (reference sequence). J was trimmed by 7 bases and V by 2 bases; bases with no gene match: 20. The CDR3 loop spans 19 amino acids. This chain's CDR3 is CAWSQLAGAGVGSFNTQYF. The DNA of the CDR3 is TGTGCCTGGAGTCAACTAGCGGGAGCTGGTGTTGGTTCCTTTAATACGCAGTATTTT. The full variable domain, in which reference TRBV30 and TRBJ2-3 provide the parts outside the CDR3, is SQTIHQWPATLVQPVGSPLSLECTVEGTSNPNLYWYRQAAGRGLQLLFYSVGIGQISSEVPQNLSASRPQDRQFILSSKKLLLSDSGFYLCAWSQLAGAGVGSFNTQYFGPGTRLTVL.